The T cell receptor (beta chain) under discussion was sequenced for a study of OX40 agonist ivuxolimab in advanced cancers. Profiled with immunoSEQ multiplex PCR; TCRdb holds only in-frame clones, not every one. In the table there are 66,000 or so clones, around 82% of which are singletons. In germline, CDR1 is SGHTA, CDR2 FQGNSA. CDR3 length: 14 residues. The V and J ends lost 7 bases and 2 bases respectively, with 12 bases between them. The chain recombines TRBV7-2 with TRBJ2-1, with D perhaps matching TRBD2 (6 bases). The receptor was isolated from an adult with an advanced solid tumor such as melanoma, head and neck, liver or kidney cancer. Source: CD4+ or CD8+ T cells sorted from blood, taken in a trial of the OX40 agonist ivuxolimab. CDR3 residues: CASTIGGAYNEQFF. DNA for the CDR3: TGTGCCAGCACCATCGGAGGGGCCTACAATGAGCAGTTCTTC. Variable domain in full (rest from reference TRBV7-2 and TRBJ2-1): GAGVSQSPSNKVTEKGKDVELRCDPISGHTALYWYRQSLGQGLEFLIYFQGNSAPDKSGLPSDRFSAERTGGSVSTLTIQRTQQEDSAVYLCASTIGGAYNEQFFGPGTRLTVL.